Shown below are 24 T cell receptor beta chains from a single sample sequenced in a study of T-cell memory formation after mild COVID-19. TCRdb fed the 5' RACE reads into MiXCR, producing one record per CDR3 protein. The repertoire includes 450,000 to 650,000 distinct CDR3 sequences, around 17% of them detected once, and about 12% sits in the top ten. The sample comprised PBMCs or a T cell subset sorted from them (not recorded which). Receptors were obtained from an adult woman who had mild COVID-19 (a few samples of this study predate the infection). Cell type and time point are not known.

CDR3 DNA sequence: TGTGCCAGCAGCAAGATGGACAGGGTTGGCACAGATACGCAGTATTTT. Its translation is CASSKMDRVGTDTQYF. The chain recombines TRBV21-1 with TRBJ2-3; the DNA was not used to check the table's D call, TRBD1. TRBV21-1 is a recognized pseudogene. This CDR3 is built from 16 residues.

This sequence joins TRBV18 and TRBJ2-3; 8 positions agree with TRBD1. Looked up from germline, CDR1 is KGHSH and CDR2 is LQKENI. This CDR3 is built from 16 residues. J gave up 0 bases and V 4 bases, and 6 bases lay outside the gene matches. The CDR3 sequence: CASSLPDRASTDTQYF. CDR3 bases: TGTGCCAGCTCACTACCGGACAGGGCCAGCACAGATACGCAGTATTTT.

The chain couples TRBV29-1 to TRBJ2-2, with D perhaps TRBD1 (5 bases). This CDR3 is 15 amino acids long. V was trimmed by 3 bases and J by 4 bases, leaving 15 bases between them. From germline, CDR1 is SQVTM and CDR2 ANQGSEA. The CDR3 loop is CSVEGSQGTTGELFF. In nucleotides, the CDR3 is TGCAGCGTTGAGGGAAGCCAGGGAACCACCGGGGAGCTGTTTTTT.

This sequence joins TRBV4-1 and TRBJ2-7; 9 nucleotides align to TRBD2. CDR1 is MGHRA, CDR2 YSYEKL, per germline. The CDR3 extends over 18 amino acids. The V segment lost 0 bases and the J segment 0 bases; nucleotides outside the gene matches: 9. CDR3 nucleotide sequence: TGCGCCAGCAGCCAAGATCCCCCGGCTAGCGGGACCTCCTACGAGCAGTACTTC. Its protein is CASSQDPPASGTSYEQYF.

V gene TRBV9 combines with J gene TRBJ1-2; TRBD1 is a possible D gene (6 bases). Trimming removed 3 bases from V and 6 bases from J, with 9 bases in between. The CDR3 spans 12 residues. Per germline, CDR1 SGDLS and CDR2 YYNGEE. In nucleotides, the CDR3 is TGTGCCAGCAGCGGGTACAGGGATGGCTACACCTTC. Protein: CASSGYRDGYTF.

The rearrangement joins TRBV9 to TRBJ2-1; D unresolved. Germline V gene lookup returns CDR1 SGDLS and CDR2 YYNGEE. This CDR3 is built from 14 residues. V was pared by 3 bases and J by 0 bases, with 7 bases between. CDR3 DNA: TGTGCCAGCAGCGAACATAACTCCTACAATGAGCAGTTCTTC. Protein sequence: CASSEHNSYNEQFF.

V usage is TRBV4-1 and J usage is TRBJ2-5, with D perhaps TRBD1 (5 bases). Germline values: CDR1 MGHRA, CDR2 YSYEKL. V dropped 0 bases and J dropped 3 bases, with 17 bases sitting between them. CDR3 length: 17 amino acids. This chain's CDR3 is CASSQDGYQGLEETQYF. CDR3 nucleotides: TGCGCCAGCAGCCAAGACGGGTATCAGGGCCTAGAAGAGACCCAGTACTTC.

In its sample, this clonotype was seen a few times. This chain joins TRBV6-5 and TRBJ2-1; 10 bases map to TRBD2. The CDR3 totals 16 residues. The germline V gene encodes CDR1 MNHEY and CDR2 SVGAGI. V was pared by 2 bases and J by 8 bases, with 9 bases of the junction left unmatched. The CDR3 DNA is TGTGCCAGCAGTTACCTAGCGGGGGAGAGGAGGCATGAGCAGTTCTTC. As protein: CASSYLAGERRHEQFF.

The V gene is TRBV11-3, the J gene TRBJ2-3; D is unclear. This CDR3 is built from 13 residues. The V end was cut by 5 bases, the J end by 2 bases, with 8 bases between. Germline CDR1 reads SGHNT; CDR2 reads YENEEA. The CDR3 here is CASSVPPTDTQYF. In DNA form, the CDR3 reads TGTGCCAGCAGCGTCCCTCCCACAGATACGCAGTATTTT.

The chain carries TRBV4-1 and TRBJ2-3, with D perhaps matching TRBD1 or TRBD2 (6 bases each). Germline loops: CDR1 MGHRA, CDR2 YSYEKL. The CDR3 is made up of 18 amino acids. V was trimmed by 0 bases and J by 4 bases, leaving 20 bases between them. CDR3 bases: TGCGCCAGCAGCCAAGATCCCCAAGTGGGGGGCAGGGCAGATACGCAGTATTTT. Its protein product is CASSQDPQVGGRADTQYF.

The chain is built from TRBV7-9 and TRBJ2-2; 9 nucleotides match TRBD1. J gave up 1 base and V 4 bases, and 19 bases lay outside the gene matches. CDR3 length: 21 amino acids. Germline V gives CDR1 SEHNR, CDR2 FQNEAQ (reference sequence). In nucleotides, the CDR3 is TGTGCCAGCAGCTCATCTGACAAACCGGGACAGGGCTACGGGAACACCGGGGAGCTGTTTTTT. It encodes CASSSSDKPGQGYGNTGELFF. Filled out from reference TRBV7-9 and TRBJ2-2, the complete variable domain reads DTGVSQNPRHKITKRGQNVTFRCDPISEHNRLYWYRQTLGQGPEFLTYFQNEAQLEKSRLLSDRFSAERPKGSFSTLEIQRTEQGDSAMYLCASSSSDKPGQGYGNTGELFFGEGSRLTVL.

The CDR3 DNA reads as TGTGCCAGCAGCTTTAGGCTCCTAACTAGCACAGATACGCAGTATTTT. Its protein product is CASSFRLLTSTDTQYF. This chain links TRBV5-4 with TRBJ2-3; no clear D. V lost 2 bases and J 0 bases, leaving 13 bases between the germline ends. This CDR3 is 16 amino acids long. Germline assignment: CDR1 SGHNT and CDR2 YYREEE (reference sequence).

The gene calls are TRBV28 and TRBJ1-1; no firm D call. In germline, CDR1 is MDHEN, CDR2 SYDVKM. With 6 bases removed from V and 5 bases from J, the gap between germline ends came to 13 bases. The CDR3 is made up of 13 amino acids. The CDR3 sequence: CASRGLLGTEAFF. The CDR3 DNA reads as TGTGCCAGCAGAGGACTCCTTGGGACTGAAGCTTTCTTT.

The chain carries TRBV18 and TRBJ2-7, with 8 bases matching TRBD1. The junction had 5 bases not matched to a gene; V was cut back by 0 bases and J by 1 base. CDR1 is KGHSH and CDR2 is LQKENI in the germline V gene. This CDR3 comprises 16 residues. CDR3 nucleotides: TGTGCCAGCTCACCACCCCGGGACAGGAGGTCCTACGAGCAGTACTTC. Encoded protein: CASSPPRDRRSYEQYF.

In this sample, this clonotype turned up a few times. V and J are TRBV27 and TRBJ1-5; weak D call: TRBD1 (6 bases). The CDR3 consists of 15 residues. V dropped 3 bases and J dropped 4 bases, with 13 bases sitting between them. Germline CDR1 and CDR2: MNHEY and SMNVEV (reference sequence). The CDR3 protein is CASSFSGARNQPQHF. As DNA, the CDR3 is TGTGCCAGCAGTTTTTCGGGGGCGCGGAATCAGCCCCAGCATTTT.

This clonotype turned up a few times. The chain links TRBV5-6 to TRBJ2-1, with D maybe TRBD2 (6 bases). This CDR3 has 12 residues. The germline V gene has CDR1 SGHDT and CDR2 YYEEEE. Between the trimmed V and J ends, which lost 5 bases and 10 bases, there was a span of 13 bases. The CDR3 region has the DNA TGTGCCAGCAGGTTGACTAGAGGCGAGCAGTTCTTC. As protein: CASRLTRGEQFF.

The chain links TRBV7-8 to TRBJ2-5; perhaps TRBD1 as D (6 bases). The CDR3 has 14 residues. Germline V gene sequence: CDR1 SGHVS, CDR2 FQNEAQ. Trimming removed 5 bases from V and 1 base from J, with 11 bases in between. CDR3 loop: CASSQQGIQETQYF. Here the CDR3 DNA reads TGTGCCAGCAGCCAACAGGGTATCCAAGAGACCCAGTACTTC.

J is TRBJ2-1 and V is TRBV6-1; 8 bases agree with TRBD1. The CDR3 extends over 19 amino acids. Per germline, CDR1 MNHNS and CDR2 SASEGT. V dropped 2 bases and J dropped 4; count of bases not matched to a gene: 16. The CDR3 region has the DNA TGTGCCAGCAGTGAATCTAGCATCAGGACAGGGAAGGCATACAATGAGCAGTTCTTC. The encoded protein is CASSESSIRTGKAYNEQFF.

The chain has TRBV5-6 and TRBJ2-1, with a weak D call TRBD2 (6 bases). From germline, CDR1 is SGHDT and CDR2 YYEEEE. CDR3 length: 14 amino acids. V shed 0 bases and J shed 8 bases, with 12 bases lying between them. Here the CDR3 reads CASSLGGVGHEQFF. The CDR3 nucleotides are TGTGCCAGCAGCTTGGGGGGGGTTGGACATGAGCAGTTCTTC.

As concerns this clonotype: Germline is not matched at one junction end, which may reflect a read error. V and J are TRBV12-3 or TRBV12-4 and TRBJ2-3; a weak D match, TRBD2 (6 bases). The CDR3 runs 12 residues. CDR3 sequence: CASSFRRGTQYF. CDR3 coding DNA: TGCGCCAGCAGTTTTAGGCGGGGTACGCAGTATTTT.

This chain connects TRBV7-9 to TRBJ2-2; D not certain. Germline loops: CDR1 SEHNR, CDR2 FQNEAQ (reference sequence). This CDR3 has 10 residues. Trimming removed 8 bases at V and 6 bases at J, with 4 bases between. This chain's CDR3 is CASGSGELFF. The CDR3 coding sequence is TGTGCCAGCGGATCCGGGGAGCTGTTTTTT. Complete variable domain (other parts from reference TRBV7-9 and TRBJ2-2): DTGVSQNPRHKITKRGQNVTFRCDPISEHNRLYWYRQTLGQGPEFLTYFQNEAQLEKSRLLSDRFSAERPKGSFSTLEIQRTEQGDSAMYLCASGSGELFFGEGSRLTVL.

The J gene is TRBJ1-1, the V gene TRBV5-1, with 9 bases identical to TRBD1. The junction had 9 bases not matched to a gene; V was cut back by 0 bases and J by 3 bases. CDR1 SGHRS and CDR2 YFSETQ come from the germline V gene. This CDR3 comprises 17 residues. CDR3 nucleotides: TGCGCCAGCAGCTTGGTACCCGGACAGGGGTTTGACACTGAAGCTTTCTTT. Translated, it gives CASSLVPGQGFDTEAFF.

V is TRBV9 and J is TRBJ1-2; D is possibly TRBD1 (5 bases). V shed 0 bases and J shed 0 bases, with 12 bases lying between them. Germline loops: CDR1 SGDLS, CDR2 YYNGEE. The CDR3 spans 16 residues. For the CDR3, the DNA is TGTGCCAGCAGCGTAGCTGGAGGGGCCCCTAACTATGGCTACACCTTC. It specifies CASSVAGGAPNYGYTF.

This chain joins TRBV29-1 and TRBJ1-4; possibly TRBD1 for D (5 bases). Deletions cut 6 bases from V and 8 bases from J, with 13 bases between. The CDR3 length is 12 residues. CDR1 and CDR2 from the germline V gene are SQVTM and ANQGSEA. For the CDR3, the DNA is TGCAGCGTAGGGCCAGGGCGGGAAAAACTGTTTTTT. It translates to CSVGPGREKLFF.